This TCR beta chain was profiled in a study of identical twins. TCRdb fed the 5' RACE reads into MiXCR, producing one record per CDR3 protein. The table records around 1.7 million distinct CDR3 sequences, about 32% of them present only once. The sample holds many counts of this clonotype. Sequenced input: cord blood. This TCR came from a newborn girl in good health.

DNA of the CDR3: TGTGCCAGCAGCCAATCGGACAACTATGGCTACACCTTC. Translation: CASSQSDNYGYTF. The V and J genes are TRBV16 and TRBJ1-2; D not certain. The CDR3 totals 13 residues. The V gene's germline CDR1 is KGHSY and CDR2 FQNENV. V was shortened by 0 bases and J by 2 bases, with 4 bases between the two germline ends.